This T cell receptor beta chain was identified during a study of shared clonotypes between healthy human individuals. Overall study results and limits: Several donors held about 5% of naive CD4 clonotypes in common.

In the case of this clone: Its antigen is unidentified. At the DNA level, this CDR3 is encoded by other sequences in the same sample as well.

Trimming stripped 1 base from V and 4 bases from J, with 4 bases between. The CDR3 runs 12 residues. Germline V lookup: CDR1 SEHNR, CDR2 FQNEAQ (reference sequence). Deep was the level at which the assay was run. Produced via immunoSEQ multiplex PCR; TCRdb's table is partial and in-frame only. Found here are some 700,000 clones, roughly 87% of them singletons; the top ten hold approximately 35%. The chain joins TRBV7-9 to TRBJ1-2, with no clear D. The sequenced sample consisted of memory CD8+ T cells from PBMCs. This sample's subset: CD45RO+ cells pooled with CCR7-negative TemRA cells. This clonotype was sampled from a man between 18 and 35 years old in good health. Some clones in this sample may be carry-over from other donors' samples. CDR3: CASSLGGYGYTF. In DNA form, the CDR3 reads TGTGCCAGCAGCTTAGGTGGCTATGGCTACACCTTC.